This TCR beta chain was observed in a study of blood T cell repertoires in COVID-19. Data came from immunoSEQ multiplex PCR; TCRdb stores just in-frame clones and leaves some out. The sample has approximately 100,000 clones; around 81% are singletons. This clone was observed a handful of times. Germline V gene sequence: CDR1 SGHAT, CDR2 FQNNGV. Losses at the gene ends were 4 bases for V and 1 base for J; bases not matched to a gene: 8. This CDR3 contains 19 residues. The sequence was obtained from a human donor in a cohort sampled during active COVID-19. The specimen sequenced was peripheral blood. The chain recombines TRBV11-2 with TRBJ2-6, with 12 bases that match TRBD1. CDR3 nucleotide sequence: TGTGCCAGCAGCTGGATCCGGGACAGGGGGCGGTCTGGGGCCAACGTCCTGACTTTC. This gives the protein CASSWIRDRGRSGANVLTF.